This TCR beta chain originates from a study of Ad26.COV2.S vaccination and SARS-CoV-2 variants. The assay was immunoSEQ multiplex PCR, and TCRdb's table has in-frame clones only and misses some. The sample has 380,000 or so clones, around 88% seen once. Treatment: some 20 received Ad26.COV2.S at low or high dose, single or two shots; 5 received placebo; per-sample allocation not given. Sampling occurred on day 63 after the first vaccine or placebo injection. Adults aged 18-55 years in Boston included the donor. Sequences were derived from peripheral blood, sampled in a trial of Ad26.COV2.S vaccine versus placebo. The receptor's source is a person aged 18-60 years who received the Ad26.COV2.S COVID-19 vaccine or a placebo.

In nucleotides, the CDR3 is TGTGCCAGCAGTGAATTGGGCCTCGGCCCCAACAGATCGCAGTATTTT. Translating it yields CASSELGLGPNRSQYF. The chain uses TRBV2 and TRBJ2-3; D is unclear. In germline, CDR1 is SNHLY, CDR2 FYNNEI. Trimming cost V 2 bases and J 10 bases, with 22 bases left between them. CDR3 length equals 16 residues. The variable domain in full, with the rest retrieved from reference TRBV2 and TRBJ2-3, is EPEVTQTPSHQVTQMGQEVILRCVPISNHLYFYWYRQILGQKVEFLVSFYNNEISEKSEIFDDQFSVERPDGSNFTLKIRSTKLEDSAMYFCASSELGLGPNRSQYFGPGTRLTVL.